What follows is one T cell receptor (beta chain) and its context. This sample was taken from a study of T cell repertoires in aging, cancer and after chemotherapy. TRB rearrangements spanning V, D and J were amplified using mixed TRB-A/B primers. MiXCR, run by TCRdb on the multiplex PCR reads, gives a single entry per CDR3 protein. The data contain fewer than 15,000 distinct CDR3 sequences, about 26% of them seen just once; the ten biggest clones take up 45% to 55%. The template was genomic DNA from peripheral blood, not RNA. The sample comprised blood. The TCR sequence derives from a human donor in good health.

CDR3 in DNA: TGCAGTGCTCGAAGAGAGCAGGGGAACTACAATGAGCAGTTCTTC. It yields the protein CSARREQGNYNEQFF. The chain employs TRBV20-1 and TRBJ2-1, with D possibly matching TRBD1 (6 bases). The CDR3 covers 15 residues. V gave up 5 bases and J gave up 3 bases, with 17 bases separating them. The germline gives CDR1 DFQATT, CDR2 SNEGSKA (reference sequence).